This T cell receptor beta chain was retrieved from a study of cytomegalovirus exposure and HLA in healthy donors. Study-level findings and limits: The tendency of first-cohort TCR clusters to co-occur in the roughly 120 validation repertoires was the finding of a later analysis. Most observed TCR sequences were rare, whereas some public TCRs were detected in many donors. Cytomegalovirus status, reportedly, was diagnosed with high specificity and sensitivity by the classifier. The study listed 150 to 200 cytomegalovirus-associated TCR beta chains.

CDR1 is MNHEY, CDR2 SMNVEV, per germline (reference sequence). V dropped 5 bases and J dropped 4 bases, with 11 bases sitting between them. The CDR3 consists of 14 residues. Measured with immunoSEQ multiplex PCR; TCRdb has only the in-frame clones, and not every one. The sample contains some 320,000 clones, roughly 90% of which appear only once. On this clone itself: Its antigen is still unknown.

Sequencing used PBMCs. The genes are TRBV27 and TRBJ2-2; D call uncertain. This TCR was sampled from a woman in her twenties or thirties in good health and CMV-seropositive. In nucleotides, the CDR3 is TGTGCCAGCAGTCTTTACGATGCCACCGGGGAGCTGTTTTTT. Residues: CASSLYDATGELFF.